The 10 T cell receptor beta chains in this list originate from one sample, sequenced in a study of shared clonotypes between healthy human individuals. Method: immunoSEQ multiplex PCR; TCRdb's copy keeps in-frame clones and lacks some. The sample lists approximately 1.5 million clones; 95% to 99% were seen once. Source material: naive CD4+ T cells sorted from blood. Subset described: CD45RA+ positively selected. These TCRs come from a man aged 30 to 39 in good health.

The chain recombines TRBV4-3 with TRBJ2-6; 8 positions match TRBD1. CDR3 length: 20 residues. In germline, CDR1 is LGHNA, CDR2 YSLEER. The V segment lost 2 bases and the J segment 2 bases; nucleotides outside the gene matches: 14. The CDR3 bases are TGCGCCAGCAGCCAAAACCCCCACGGCAGGGGGCAAACTGGGGCCAACGTCCTGACTTTC. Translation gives CASSQNPHGRGQTGANVLTF.

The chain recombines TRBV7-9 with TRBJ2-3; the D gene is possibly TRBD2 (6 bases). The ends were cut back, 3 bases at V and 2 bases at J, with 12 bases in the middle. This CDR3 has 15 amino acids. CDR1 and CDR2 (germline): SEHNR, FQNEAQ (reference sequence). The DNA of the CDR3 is TGTGCCAGCAGCTTGGGACGGACTATCACAGATACGCAGTATTTT. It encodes CASSLGRTITDTQYF.

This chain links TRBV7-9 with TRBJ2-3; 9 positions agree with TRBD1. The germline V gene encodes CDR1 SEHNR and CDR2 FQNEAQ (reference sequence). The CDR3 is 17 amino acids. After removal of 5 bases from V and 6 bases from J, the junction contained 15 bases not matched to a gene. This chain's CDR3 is CASSPRGAGTGSDTQYF. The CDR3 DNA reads TGTGCCAGCAGCCCTAGGGGTGCCGGGACAGGGAGTGATACGCAGTATTTT. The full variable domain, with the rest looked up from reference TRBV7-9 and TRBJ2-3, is DTGVSQNPRHKITKRGQNVTFRCDPISEHNRLYWYRQTLGQGPEFLTYFQNEAQLEKSRLLSDRFSAERPKGSFSTLEIQRTEQGDSAMYLCASSPRGAGTGSDTQYFGPGTRLTVL.

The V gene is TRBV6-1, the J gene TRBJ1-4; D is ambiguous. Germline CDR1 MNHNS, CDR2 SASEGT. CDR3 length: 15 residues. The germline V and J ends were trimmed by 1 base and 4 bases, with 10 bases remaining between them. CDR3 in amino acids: CASSEVSRSNEKLFF. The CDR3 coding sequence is TGTGCCAGCAGTGAAGTTAGCCGGAGTAATGAAAAACTGTTTTTT.

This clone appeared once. The DNA of the CDR3 is TGTGCCAGCAGTTCATGGGCCAGGGATAGGGATCAGCCCCAGCATTTT. It yields the protein CASSSWARDRDQPQHF. This chain joins TRBV27 and TRBJ1-5; tentative D call: TRBD1 (5 bases). The V gene lost 4 bases and the J gene lost 5 bases, with 18 bases spanning the gap. This CDR3 spans 16 amino acids. CDR1 and CDR2 (germline): MNHEY, SMNVEV (reference sequence).

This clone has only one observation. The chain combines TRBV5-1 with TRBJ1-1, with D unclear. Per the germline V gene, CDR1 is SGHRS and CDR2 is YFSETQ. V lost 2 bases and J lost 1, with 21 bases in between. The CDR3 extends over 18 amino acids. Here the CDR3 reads CASSLAENPDSGNTEAFF. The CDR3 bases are TGCGCCAGCAGCTTAGCCGAAAATCCCGACTCGGGGAACACTGAAGCTTTCTTT.

This chain's CDR3 is CASSYTGGGNQPQHF. CDR3 bases: TGTGCCAGCAGCTATACAGGGGGAGGCAATCAGCCCCAGCATTTT. The J gene is TRBJ1-5, the V gene TRBV5-6; 8 bases line up with TRBD1. V was pared by 3 bases and J by 2 bases, with 4 bases of the junction left unmatched. This CDR3 contains 15 residues. CDR1 and CDR2 (germline): SGHDT, YYEEEE.

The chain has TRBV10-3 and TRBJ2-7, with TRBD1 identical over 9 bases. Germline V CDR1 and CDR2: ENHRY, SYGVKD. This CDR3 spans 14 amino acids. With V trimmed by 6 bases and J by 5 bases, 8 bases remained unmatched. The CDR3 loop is CAISAKGQGDEQYF. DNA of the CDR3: TGTGCCATCAGCGCTAAGGGACAGGGCGACGAGCAGTACTTC.

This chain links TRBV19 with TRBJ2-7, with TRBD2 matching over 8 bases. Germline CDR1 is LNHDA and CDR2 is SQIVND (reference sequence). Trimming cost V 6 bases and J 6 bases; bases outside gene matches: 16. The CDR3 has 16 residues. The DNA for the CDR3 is TGTGCCAGTAGGGCCTTCTCCCGGGAGGGCCGGGGCGAGCAGTACTTC. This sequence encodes CASRAFSREGRGEQYF.

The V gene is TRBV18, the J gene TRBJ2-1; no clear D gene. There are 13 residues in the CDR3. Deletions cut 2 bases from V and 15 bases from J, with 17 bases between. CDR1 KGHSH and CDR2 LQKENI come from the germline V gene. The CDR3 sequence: CASSPIEDAPLFF. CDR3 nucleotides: TGTGCCAGCTCACCAATAGAGGATGCCCCTCTGTTCTTC.